This passage covers 21 T cell receptor beta chains from one sample sequenced in a study of cytomegalovirus exposure and HLA in healthy donors. Clones were read by immunoSEQ multiplex PCR, and TCRdb kept only the in-frame ones, dropping some. The sample lists about 250,000 clones; roughly nine tenths were seen once. The sequencing input was PBMCs. Receptor source: a man aged 18-30 years in good health and CMV-seropositive.

The gene calls are TRBV6-1 and TRBJ1-2; 7 positions match TRBD1. There are 14 residues in the CDR3. CDR1 and CDR2 from the germline V gene are MNHNS and SASEGT. V dropped 2 bases and J dropped 3; count of bases not matched to a gene: 3. The CDR3 loop reads CASSETRGYYGYTF. Here the CDR3 DNA reads TGTGCCAGCAGTGAAACCAGGGGGTACTATGGCTACACCTTC.

In this sample, this clone turned up once. The chain combines TRBV4-2 with TRBJ2-5; the D is unclear. The CDR3 runs 13 residues. Germline CDR1 reads LGHNA; CDR2 reads YNFKEQ. Trimming cost V 1 base and J 4 bases, with 7 bases left between them. The CDR3 DNA reads as TGTGCCAGCAGCCAAGTATTTGGAGAGACCCAGTACTTC. Protein product: CASSQVFGETQYF.

The V call is TRBV28, the J call TRBJ2-1, with D tentatively TRBD2 (5 bases). The length of the CDR3 is 15 residues. The ends were cut back, 7 bases at V and 5 bases at J, with 18 bases in the middle. CDR1 is MDHEN, CDR2 SYDVKM, per germline. Here the CDR3 DNA reads TGTGCCAGCACCCACTTAAACGGGAACAACAATGAGCAGTTCTTC. Encoded protein: CASTHLNGNNNEQFF.

The chain recombines TRBV5-1 with TRBJ1-2; TRBD1 aligns across 9 bases. V lost 3 bases to trimming and J lost 7 bases; unmatched junction nucleotides: 10. The CDR3 sequence is 15 residues long. The V gene's germline CDR1 is SGHRS and CDR2 YFSETQ. CDR3 amino acids: CASSSEGTGFGGYTF. The CDR3 DNA reads as TGCGCCAGCAGCTCGGAGGGGACAGGGTTTGGTGGCTACACCTTC.

The rearrangement joins TRBV2 to TRBJ1-4; D is ambiguous. The germline V gene encodes CDR1 SNHLY and CDR2 FYNNEI. Trimming cost V 2 bases and J 3 bases, with 10 bases left between them. The CDR3 is 15 residues long. The CDR3 sequence: CASSEMSGSNEKLFF. The CDR3 bases are TGTGCCAGCAGTGAAATGTCAGGTTCTAATGAAAAACTGTTTTTT.

The genes are TRBV27 and TRBJ2-5; maybe TRBD1 (6 bases). Germline assignment: CDR1 MNHEY and CDR2 SMNVEV (reference sequence). The V gene lost 4 bases and the J gene lost 5 bases, with 14 bases spanning the gap. The CDR3 extends over 14 amino acids. The chain's CDR3 is CASSSGQTKETQYF. CDR3 nucleotides: TGTGCCAGCAGTTCTGGACAGACAAAGGAGACCCAGTACTTC.

The rearrangement joins TRBV10-1 to TRBJ2-7, with 9 bases identical to TRBD2. The CDR3 has 15 residues. J lost 3 bases, V lost 7 bases, and 10 bases had no gene match. Germline CDR1 reads WNHNN; CDR2 reads SYGVQD (reference sequence). The CDR3 sequence: CASIFPLSGSYEQYF. DNA for the CDR3: TGCGCCAGCATCTTCCCCCTTAGCGGGAGCTACGAGCAGTACTTC.

The V gene is TRBV10-3, the J gene TRBJ2-7; 7 bases agree with TRBD1. Losses at the gene ends were 5 bases for V and 4 bases for J; bases not matched to a gene: 8. Germline V lookup: CDR1 ENHRY, CDR2 SYGVKD. The CDR3 sequence is 14 residues long. The CDR3 is CAISRTGRVYEQYF. For the CDR3, the DNA is TGTGCCATCAGTAGGACAGGAAGAGTATACGAGCAGTACTTC.

V is TRBV5-1 and J is TRBJ2-3, with D unclear. The ends were cut back, 2 bases at V and 0 bases at J, with 7 bases in the middle. Germline V gene data show CDR1 as SGHRS and CDR2 as YFSETQ. This CDR3 has 14 residues. Here the CDR3 reads CASSLGESTDTQYF. As DNA, the CDR3 is TGCGCCAGCAGCTTAGGCGAGAGCACAGATACGCAGTATTTT.

The CDR3: CASRSGISTDTQYF. The CDR3 DNA sequence: TGTGCCAGCCGAAGCGGGATAAGCACAGATACGCAGTATTTT. This chain links TRBV6-5 with TRBJ2-3, with TRBD2 identical over 7 bases. V trimming: 8 bases; J trimming: 0 bases; junction bases outside the gene matches: 5. Looked up from germline, CDR1 is MNHEY and CDR2 is SVGAGI. This CDR3 has 14 residues.

This clone was found once. This chain links TRBV2 with TRBJ2-2, with 10 nucleotides matching TRBD2. Germline CDR1 is SNHLY and CDR2 is FYNNEI. The J segment lost 7 bases and the V segment lost 3 bases, leaving 11 bases of the junction unmatched. This CDR3 is built from 17 residues. The CDR3 bases are TGTGCCAGCAGTGATAAGGCTAGCGGGAGAGCCTTCGGGGAGCTGTTTTTT. As protein: CASSDKASGRAFGELFF.

V is TRBV10-1 and J is TRBJ2-5; 10 nucleotides agree with TRBD2. In germline, CDR1 is WNHNN, CDR2 SYGVQD (reference sequence). CDR3 length equals 16 residues. The J segment lost 4 bases and the V segment lost 3 bases, leaving 8 bases of the junction unmatched. CDR3 in amino acids: CASSDPRASGRETQYF. The CDR3 nucleotides read TGCGCCAGCAGTGACCCCCGGGCTAGCGGGAGAGAGACCCAGTACTTC.

The chain employs TRBV19 and TRBJ2-3; no firm D call. CDR1 and CDR2 from the germline V gene are LNHDA and SQIVND (reference sequence). V lost 4 bases and J lost 2, with 10 bases in between. CDR3 length equals 14 residues. The CDR3 here is CASSTGGFTDTQYF. The DNA for the CDR3 is TGTGCCAGTAGTACCGGCGGCTTCACAGATACGCAGTATTTT.

The J gene is TRBJ2-7, the V gene TRBV18; the D is unclear. V shed 3 bases and J shed 1 base, with 10 bases lying between them. The CDR3 loop spans 14 amino acids. Germline-derived CDR1 and CDR2 are KGHSH and LQKENI. This chain's CDR3 is CASSPLVGSYEQYF. Here the CDR3 DNA reads TGTGCCAGCTCACCTCTCGTCGGATCCTACGAGCAGTACTTC. The variable domain in full, completed from reference TRBV18 and TRBJ2-7, reads NAGVMQNPRHLVRRRGQEARLRCSPMKGHSHVYWYRQLPEEGLKFMVYLQKENIIDESGMPKERFSAEFPKEGPSILRIQQVVRGDSAAYFCASSPLVGSYEQYFGPGTRLTVT.

The gene calls are TRBV29-1 and TRBJ1-5; no clear D. The V gene's germline CDR1 is SQVTM and CDR2 ANQGSEA. Trimming stripped 4 bases from V and 0 bases from J, with 7 bases between. The CDR3 runs 13 residues. CDR3: CSVAENSNQPQHF. CDR3 nucleotides: TGCAGCGTTGCAGAAAATAGCAATCAGCCCCAGCATTTT.

This clone came up a few times. The chain couples TRBV6-1 to TRBJ1-2, with 9 bases aligning to TRBD1. This CDR3 has 13 residues. V was pared by 6 bases and J by 6 bases, with 5 bases of the junction left unmatched. The germline V gene has CDR1 MNHNS and CDR2 SASEGT. CDR3 sequence reads: CASRSGTGHGYTF. The CDR3 DNA reads TGTGCCAGCAGATCCGGGACAGGGCATGGCTACACCTTC.

The chain joins TRBV5-1 to TRBJ2-4; 9 nucleotides agree with TRBD1. V lost 4 bases and J lost 9; bases outside the gene matches: 11. CDR1 is SGHRS, CDR2 YFSETQ, per germline. The CDR3 totals 15 residues. The DNA of the CDR3 is TGCGCCAGCAGCCGCGGGACAGGGCAGGAGGGCATTCAGTACTTC. Translating gives CASSRGTGQEGIQYF. Filled out from reference TRBV5-1 and TRBJ2-4, the complete variable domain reads KAGVTQTPRYLIKTRGQQVTLSCSPISGHRSVSWYQQTPGQGLQFLFEYFSETQRNKGNFPGRFSGRQFSNSRSEMNVSTLELGDSALYLCASSRGTGQEGIQYFGAGTRLSVL.

This chain links TRBV2 with TRBJ2-1; 10 bases align to TRBD2. Germline CDR1 is SNHLY and CDR2 is FYNNEI. The CDR3 is 18 residues long. The V gene end was trimmed by 10 bases and the J gene end by 1 base; junction bases not matched to a gene: 16. The CDR3 loop is CATFGLAGEEGSYNEQFF. CDR3 coding DNA: TGTGCCACTTTCGGGCTAGCGGGAGAAGAAGGATCCTACAATGAGCAGTTCTTC.

This rearrangement joins TRBV30 to TRBJ1-1; D is unclear. Trimming stripped 1 base from V and 8 bases from J, with 8 bases between. Germline assignment: CDR1 GTSNPN and CDR2 SVGIG (reference sequence). The CDR3 is 11 residues long. The CDR3 region is CAWSDRGEAFF. The CDR3 DNA sequence: TGTGCCTGGAGTGACCGCGGCGAAGCTTTCTTT.

The J gene is TRBJ2-3, the V gene TRBV5-1; 8 nucleotides align to TRBD2. This CDR3 is built from 18 residues. The germline CDR1 and CDR2 sequences are SGHRS and YFSETQ. Germline trimming cut 1 base from V and 2 bases from J; bases unmatched to any gene: 12. The CDR3 here is CASSLRSGSSTNTDTQYF. In nucleotides, the CDR3 is TGCGCCAGCAGCTTGAGAAGCGGGAGCTCCACCAACACAGATACGCAGTATTTT.

The chain recombines TRBV2 with TRBJ2-7, with a tentative D call TRBD2 (6 bases). CDR1 is SNHLY, CDR2 FYNNEI, per germline. The CDR3 sequence is 13 residues long. V lost 7 bases and J lost 6, with 16 bases in between. This CDR3 is CASNPGTEGEQYF. The CDR3 DNA reads as TGTGCCAGCAACCCCGGTACGGAGGGCGAGCAGTACTTC.